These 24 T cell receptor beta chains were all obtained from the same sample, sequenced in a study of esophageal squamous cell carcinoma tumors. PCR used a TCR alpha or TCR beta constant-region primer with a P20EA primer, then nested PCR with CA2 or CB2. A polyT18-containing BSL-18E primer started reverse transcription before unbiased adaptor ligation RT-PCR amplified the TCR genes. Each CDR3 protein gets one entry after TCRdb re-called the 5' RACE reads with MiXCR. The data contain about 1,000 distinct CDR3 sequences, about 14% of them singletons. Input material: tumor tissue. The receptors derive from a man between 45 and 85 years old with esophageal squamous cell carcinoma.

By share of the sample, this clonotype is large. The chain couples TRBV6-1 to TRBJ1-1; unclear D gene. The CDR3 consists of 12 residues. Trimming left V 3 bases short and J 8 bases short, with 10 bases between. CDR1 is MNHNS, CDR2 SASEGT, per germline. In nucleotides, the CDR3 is TGTGCCAGCAGTGAGCAGGTCCGAGAAGCTTTCTTT. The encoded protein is CASSEQVREAFF.

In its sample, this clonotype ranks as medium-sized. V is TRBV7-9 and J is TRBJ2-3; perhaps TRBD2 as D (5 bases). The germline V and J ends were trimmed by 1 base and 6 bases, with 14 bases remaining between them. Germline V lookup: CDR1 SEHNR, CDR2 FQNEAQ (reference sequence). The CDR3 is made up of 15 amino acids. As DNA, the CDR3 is TGTGCCAGCAGCTTAGTGGCTGTACGCGGGGATACGCAGTATTTT. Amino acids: CASSLVAVRGDTQYF.

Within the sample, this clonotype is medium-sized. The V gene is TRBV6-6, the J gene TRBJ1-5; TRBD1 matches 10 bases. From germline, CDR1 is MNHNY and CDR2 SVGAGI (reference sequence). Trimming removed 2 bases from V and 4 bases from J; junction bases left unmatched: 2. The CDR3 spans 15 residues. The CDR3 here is CASSYGQGGNQPQHF. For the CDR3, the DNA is TGTGCCAGCAGTTACGGACAGGGGGGTAATCAGCCCCAGCATTTT.

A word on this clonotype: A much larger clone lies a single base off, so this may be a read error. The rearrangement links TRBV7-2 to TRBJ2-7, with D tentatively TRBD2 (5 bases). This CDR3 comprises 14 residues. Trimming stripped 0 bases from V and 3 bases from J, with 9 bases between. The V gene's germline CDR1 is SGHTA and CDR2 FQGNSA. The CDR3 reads CASSLAAGYYEQYF. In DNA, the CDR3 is TGTGCCAGCAGCTTAGCCGCGGGCTACTACGAGCAGTACTTC.

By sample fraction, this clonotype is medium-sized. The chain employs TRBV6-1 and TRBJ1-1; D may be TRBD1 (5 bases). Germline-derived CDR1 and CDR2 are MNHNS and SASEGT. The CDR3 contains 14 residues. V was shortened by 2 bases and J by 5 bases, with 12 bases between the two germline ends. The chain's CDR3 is CASSESFGGTEAFF. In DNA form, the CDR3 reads TGTGCCAGCAGTGAATCCTTCGGGGGAACTGAAGCTTTCTTT.

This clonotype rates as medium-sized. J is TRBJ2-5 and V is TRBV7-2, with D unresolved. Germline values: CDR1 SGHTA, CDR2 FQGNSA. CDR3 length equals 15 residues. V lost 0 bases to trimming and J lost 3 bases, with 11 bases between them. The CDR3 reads CASSLAYRVEETQYF. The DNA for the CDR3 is TGTGCCAGCAGCTTAGCGTATAGGGTCGAAGAGACCCAGTACTTC. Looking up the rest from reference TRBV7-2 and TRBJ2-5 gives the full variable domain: GAGVSQSPSNKVTEKGKDVELRCDPISGHTALYWYRQSLGQGLEFLIYFQGNSAPDKSGLPSDRFSAERTGGSVSTLTIQRTQQEDSAVYLCASSLAYRVEETQYFGPGTRLLVL.

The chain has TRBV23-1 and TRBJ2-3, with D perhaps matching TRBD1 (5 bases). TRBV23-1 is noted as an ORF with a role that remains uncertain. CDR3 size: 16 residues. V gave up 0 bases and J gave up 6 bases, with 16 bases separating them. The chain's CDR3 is CASSQSLTVRTDTQYF. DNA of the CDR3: TGCGCCAGCAGTCAATCATTGACAGTTAGAACGGATACGCAGTATTTT.

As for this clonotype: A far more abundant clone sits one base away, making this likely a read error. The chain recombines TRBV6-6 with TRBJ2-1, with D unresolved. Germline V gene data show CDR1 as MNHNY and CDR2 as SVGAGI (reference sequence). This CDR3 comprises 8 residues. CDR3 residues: CVVGEQFF. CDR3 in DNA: TGTGTGGTAGGTGAGCAGTTCTTC.

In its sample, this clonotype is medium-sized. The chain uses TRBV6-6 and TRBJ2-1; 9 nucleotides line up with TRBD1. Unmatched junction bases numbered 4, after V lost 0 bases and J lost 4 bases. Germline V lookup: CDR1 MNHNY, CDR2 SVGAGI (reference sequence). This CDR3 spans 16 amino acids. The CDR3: CASSYSGQGFYNEQFF. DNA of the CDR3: TGTGCCAGCAGTTACTCGGGACAGGGATTTTACAATGAGCAGTTCTTC.

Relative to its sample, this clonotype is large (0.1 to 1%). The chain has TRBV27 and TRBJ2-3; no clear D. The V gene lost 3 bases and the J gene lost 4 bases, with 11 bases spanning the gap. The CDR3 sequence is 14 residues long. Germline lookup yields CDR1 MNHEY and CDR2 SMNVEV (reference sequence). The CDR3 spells CASSLTTTPDTQYF. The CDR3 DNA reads TGTGCCAGCAGTTTGACCACCACCCCAGATACGCAGTATTTT.

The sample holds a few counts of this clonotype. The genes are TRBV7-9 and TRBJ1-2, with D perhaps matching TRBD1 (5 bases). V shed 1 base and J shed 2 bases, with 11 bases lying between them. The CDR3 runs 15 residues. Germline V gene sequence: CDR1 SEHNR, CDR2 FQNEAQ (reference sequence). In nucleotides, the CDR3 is TGTGCCAGCAGCTTAGTGGCCAGGGTAAACTATGGCTACACCTTC. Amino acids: CASSLVARVNYGYTF.

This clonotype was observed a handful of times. CDR3 region: CASSPRVCEAFF. In nucleotides, the CDR3 is TGTGCCAGCAGCCCCAGGGTCTGTGAAGCTTTCTTT. The chain uses TRBV7-2 and TRBJ1-1; perhaps TRBD1 as D (5 bases). Germline CDR1 is SGHTA and CDR2 is FQGNSA. The V and J ends lost 5 bases and 7 bases respectively, with 11 bases between them. This CDR3 has 12 residues.

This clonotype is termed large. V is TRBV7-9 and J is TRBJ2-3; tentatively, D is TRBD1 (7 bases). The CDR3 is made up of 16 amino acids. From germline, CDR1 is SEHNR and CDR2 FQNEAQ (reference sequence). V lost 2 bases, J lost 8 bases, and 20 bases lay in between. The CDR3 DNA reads TGTGCCAGCAGCTTACAGGGGGGTCCGTACCTCGGTACGCAGTATTTT. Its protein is CASSLQGGPYLGTQYF.

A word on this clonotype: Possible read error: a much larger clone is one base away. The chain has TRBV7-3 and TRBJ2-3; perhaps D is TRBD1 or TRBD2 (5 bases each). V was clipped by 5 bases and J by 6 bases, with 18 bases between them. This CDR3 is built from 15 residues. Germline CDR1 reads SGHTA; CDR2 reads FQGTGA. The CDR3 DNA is TGTGCCAGCAGCCGAGAGGGGTGGGAGTGGGATACGCAGTATTTT. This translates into CASSREGWEWDTQYF.

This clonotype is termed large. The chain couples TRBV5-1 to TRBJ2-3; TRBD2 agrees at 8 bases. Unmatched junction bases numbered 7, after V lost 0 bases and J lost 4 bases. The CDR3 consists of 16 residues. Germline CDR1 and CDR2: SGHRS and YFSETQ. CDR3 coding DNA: TGCGCCAGCAGCTTGGAAAGTAGCGGGAACGCAGATACGCAGTATTTT. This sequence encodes CASSLESSGNADTQYF. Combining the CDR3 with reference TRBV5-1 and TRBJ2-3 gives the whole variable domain KAGVTQTPRYLIKTRGQQVTLSCSPISGHRSVSWYQQTPGQGLQFLFEYFSETQRNKGNFPGRFSGRQFSNSRSEMNVSTLELGDSALYLCASSLESSGNADTQYFGPGTRLTVL.

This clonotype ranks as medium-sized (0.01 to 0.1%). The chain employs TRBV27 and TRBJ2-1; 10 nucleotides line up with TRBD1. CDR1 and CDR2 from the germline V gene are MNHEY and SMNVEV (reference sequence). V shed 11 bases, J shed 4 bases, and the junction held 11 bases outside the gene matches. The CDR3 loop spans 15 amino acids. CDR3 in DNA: TGTGCCGCTCGGGGGCCGGGACAGGGGTACAATGAGCAGTTCTTC. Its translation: CAARGPGQGYNEQFF.

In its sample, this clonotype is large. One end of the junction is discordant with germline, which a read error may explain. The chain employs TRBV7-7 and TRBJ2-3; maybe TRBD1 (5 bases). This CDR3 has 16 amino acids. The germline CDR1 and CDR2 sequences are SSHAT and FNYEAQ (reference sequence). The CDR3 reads CASSLGRASGTDTQYF. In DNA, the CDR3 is TGTGCTAGCAGCTTGGGCAGGGCTTCGGGCACAGATACGCAGTATTTT.

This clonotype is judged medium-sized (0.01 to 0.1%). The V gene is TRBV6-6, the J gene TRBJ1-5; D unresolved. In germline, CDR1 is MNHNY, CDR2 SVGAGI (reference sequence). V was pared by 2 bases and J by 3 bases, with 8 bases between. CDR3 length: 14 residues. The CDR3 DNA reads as TGTGCCAGCAGTTACAACGGGAACAATCAGCCCCAGCATTTT. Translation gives CASSYNGNNQPQHF.

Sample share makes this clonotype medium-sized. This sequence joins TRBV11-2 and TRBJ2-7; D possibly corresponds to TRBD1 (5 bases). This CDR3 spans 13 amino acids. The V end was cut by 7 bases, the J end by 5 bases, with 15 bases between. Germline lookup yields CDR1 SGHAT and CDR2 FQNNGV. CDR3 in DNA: TGTGCCAGCATTAGAACAGGCGATAACGAGCAGTACTTC. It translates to CASIRTGDNEQYF.

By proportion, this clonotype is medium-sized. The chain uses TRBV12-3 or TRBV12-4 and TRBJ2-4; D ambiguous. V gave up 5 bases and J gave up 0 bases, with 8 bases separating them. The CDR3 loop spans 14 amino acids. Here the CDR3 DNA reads TGTGCCAGCAGTCCTATCTTAGCCAAAAACATTCAGTACTTC. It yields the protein CASSPILAKNIQYF.

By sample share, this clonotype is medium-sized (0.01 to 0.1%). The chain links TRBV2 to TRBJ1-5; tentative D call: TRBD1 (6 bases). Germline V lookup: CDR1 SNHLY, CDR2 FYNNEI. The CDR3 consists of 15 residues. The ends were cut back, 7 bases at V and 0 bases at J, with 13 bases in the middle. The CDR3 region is CASTKDSPSNQPQHF. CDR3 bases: TGTGCCAGCACCAAGGACAGTCCTAGCAATCAGCCCCAGCATTTT.

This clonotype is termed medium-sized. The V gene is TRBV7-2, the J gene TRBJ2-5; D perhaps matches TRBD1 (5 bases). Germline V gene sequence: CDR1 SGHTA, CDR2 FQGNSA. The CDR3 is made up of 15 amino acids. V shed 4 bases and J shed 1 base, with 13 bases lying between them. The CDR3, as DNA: TGTGCCAGCAGCTCCTTCACAGGAACCCAAGAGACCCAGTACTTC. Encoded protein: CASSSFTGTQETQYF. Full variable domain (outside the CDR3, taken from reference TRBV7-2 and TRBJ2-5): GAGVSQSPSNKVTEKGKDVELRCDPISGHTALYWYRQSLGQGLEFLIYFQGNSAPDKSGLPSDRFSAERTGGSVSTLTIQRTQQEDSAVYLCASSSFTGTQETQYFGPGTRLLVL.

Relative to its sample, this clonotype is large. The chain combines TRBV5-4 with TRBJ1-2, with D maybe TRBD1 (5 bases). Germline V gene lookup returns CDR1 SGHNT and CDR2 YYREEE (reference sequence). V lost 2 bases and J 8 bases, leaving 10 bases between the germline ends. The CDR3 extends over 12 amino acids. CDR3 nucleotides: TGTGCCAGCAGCTTATCGGGGGTCGGCTACACCTTC. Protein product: CASSLSGVGYTF.

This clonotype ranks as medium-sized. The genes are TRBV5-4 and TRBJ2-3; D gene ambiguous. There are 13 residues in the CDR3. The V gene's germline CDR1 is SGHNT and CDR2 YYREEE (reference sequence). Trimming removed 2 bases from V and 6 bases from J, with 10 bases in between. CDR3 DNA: TGTGCCAGCAGCTTAATAGGTGACGATACGCAGTATTTT. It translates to CASSLIGDDTQYF.